This TCR beta chain came from a study of blood T cell repertoires in COVID-19. Across the whole study: COVID-19 samples, acute and convalescent, were from the United States, Italy and Spain.

Germline-derived CDR1 and CDR2 are SNHLY and FYNNEI. V lost 1 base and J lost 5; bases outside the gene matches: 8. The length of the CDR3 is 16 residues. Sequencing was performed with immunoSEQ multiplex PCR; in TCRdb, only in-frame clones are kept and a portion is missing. The sample consists of tens of thousands of clones, around 88% of them appearing once. Sequenced material: peripheral blood. The receptor was derived from a woman older than 75 with acute or convalescent COVID-19. The J gene is TRBJ2-3, the V gene TRBV2, with 8 bases fitting TRBD2. The chain's CDR3 is CASSEGLAKKGDTQYF. The CDR3, as DNA: TGTGCCAGCAGTGAAGGACTAGCGAAAAAAGGAGATACGCAGTATTTT.